A selection of T cell receptor delta chains follows, all from one sample in a study of Vδ1+ human thymocytes. TCRdb re-processed the multiplex PCR reads via CATT. The top ten hold 0.39% of the sample, which has about 58,000 delta-chain clones, about 15% seen once. Material: Vdelta1+ gamma-delta thymocytes from the thymus. All receptors come from a girl in the first two years of life who had congenital heart surgery. The CDR3 runs from the conserved cysteine through the conserved F or W. The D gene is left open where the match is weak. Clone size is given for some rows only: seen once, a few or many times, or a class if the clone is expanded.

TRDJ2 | few | TRDV1 | TRDD2 | CALGDLGAFLRSLVTLTAQLFF | TGTGCTCTTGGGGATTTGGGGGCCTTCCTACGTAGTCTGGTGACTTTGACAGCACAACTCTTCTTT
TRDJ1 | many | TRDV2 | TRDD3 | CACDTLGDTTDKLIF | TGTGCCTGTGACACCCTGGGGGATACGACCGATAAACTCATCTTT
TRDJ1 | NA | TRDV2 | TRDD3 | CACPRYWGIRGDKLIF | TGTGCCTGTCCCCGGTACTGGGGGATAAGGGGGGATAAACTCATCTTT
TRDJ1 | few | TRDV1 | TRDD3 | CALGERFLLGDTSGKLIF | TGTGCTCTTGGGGAGCGCTTTCTACTGGGGGATACAAGCGGTAAACTCATCTTT
TRDJ1 | few | TRDV1 | TRDD3 | CALGAMKLPIPIWWGIRGAATDKLIF | TGTGCTCTTGGGGCAATGAAACTTCCGATACCTATATGGTGGGGGATACGAGGGGCCGCCACCGATAAACTCATCTTT
TRDJ1 | NA | TRDV1 | TRDD2 | CALGEHTFLVTPYTDKLIF | TGTGCTCTTGGGGAACACACCTTCCTTGTGACACCGTACACCGATAAACTCATCTTT
TRDJ1 | NA | TRDV1 | TRDD3 | CALGELRILGVSRYTDKLIF | TGTGCTCTTGGGGAACTTAGGATACTGGGGGTCTCAAGGTACACCGATAAACTCATCTTT
TRDJ1 | few | TRDV1 | TRDD3 | CALGANLLRVTGGFSDKLIF | TGTGCTCTTGGGGCAAACCTTCTCCGAGTTACTGGGGGATTCTCGGATAAACTCATCTTT
TRDJ1 | NA | TRDV1 | NA | CALGEPGPSQSASTEGLIF | TGTGCTCTTGGGGAACCAGGCCCATCCCAATCGGCCTCCACCGAGGGGCTCATCTTT
TRDJ1 | few | TRDV1 | TRDD3 | CALGELPPSSILGPYTEKELIF | TGTGCTCTTGGGGAACTTCCCCCAAGTTCTATACTGGGGCCATACACCGAAAAGGAACTCATCTTT
TRDJ1 | NA | TRDV1 | NA | CALGELVPPFGGRLIF | TGTGCTCTTGGGGAACTAGTCCCACCCTTCGGGGGTAGACTCATCTTT
TRDJ1 | few | TRDV1 | TRDD3 | CALGELWTWGVYTDKLIF | TGTGCTCTTGGGGAACTTTGGACCTGGGGGGTGTACACCGATAAACTCATCTTT
TRDJ1 | NA | TRDV1 | NA | CALGELYANVPPLHTDKLIF | TGTGCTCTTGGGGAACTATATGCTAACGTGCCGCCCCTACACACCGATAAACTCATCTTT
TRDJ1 | few | TRDV1 | NA | CALGDEVPFPLAARRIPDGWYTDKLIF | TGTGCTCTTGGGGACGAGGTCCCCTTCCCCCTCGCTGCGAGGAGGATACCGGACGGGTGGTACACCGATAAACTCATCTTT
TRDJ1 | NA | TRDV1 | TRDD3 | CALGDTSPPPTPGGYARIAKYTDKLIF | TGTGCTCTTGGGGACACCTCGCCTCCTCCTACTCCTGGGGGATACGCACGAATCGCCAAGTACACCGATAAACTCATCTTT
TRDJ1 | NA | TRDV1 | TRDD2 | CALGAGPSYVFRLGAHTDKLIF | TGTGCTCTTGGGGCAGGGCCTTCCTACGTTTTCCGTCTGGGGGCTCACACCGATAAACTCATCTTT
TRDJ1 | few | TRDV1 | TRDD3 | CALGPPVPSYKLTGGYWLPTDKLIF | TGTGCTCTTGGGCCCCCAGTCCCTTCCTACAAGCTTACTGGGGGATACTGGCTCCCCACCGATAAACTCATCTTT
TRDJ1 | NA | TRDV1 | NA | CALGERGKNETGEGADKLIF | TGTGCTCTTGGGGAACGGGGGAAAAACGAGACCGGCGAGGGAGCCGATAAACTCATCTTT
TRDJ1 | NA | TRDV1 | TRDD3 | CALGVNIVVGDDTDKLIF | TGTGCTCTTGGGGTCAATATCGTGGTGGGGGATGACACCGATAAACTCATCTTT
TRDJ1 | NA | TRDV1 | TRDD3 | CALGEFATGGRPTDKLIF | TGTGCTCTTGGGGAATTTGCTACTGGGGGACGTCCCACCGATAAACTCATCTTT
TRDJ1 | NA | TRDV1 | TRDD2 | CALGEIPTDTDKLIF | TGTGCTCTTGGGGAGATTCCTACTGACACCGATAAACTCATCTTT
TRDJ1 | few | TRAV29/DV5 | TRDD2 | CAAPRFLQDWLTDKLIF | TGTGCAGCCCCCCGCTTCCTACAAGACTGGTTAACCGATAAACTCATCTTT
TRDJ1 | few | TRDV1 | TRDD3 | CALDYQSFLPRVLGDTDKLIF | TGTGCTCTTGATTACCAGTCTTTCCTACCAAGGGTTCTGGGGGATACCGATAAACTCATCTTT
TRDJ1 | NA | TRDV2 | TRDD3 | CACDTNLSLLGIRTDKLIF | TGTGCCTGTGACACCAACCTCTCCCTTCTGGGGATACGAACCGATAAACTCATCTTT
TRDJ1 | NA | TRDV1 | TRDD3 | CALGELAIRLLGAPTDKLIF | TGTGCTCTTGGGGAACTAGCTATCCGTCTACTGGGGGCCCCCACCGATAAACTCATCTTT
TRDJ1 | few | TRDV1 | TRDD3 | CALGVWGARLGAPTDKLIF | TGTGCTCTTGGCGTATGGGGAGCTAGGCTGGGGGCTCCCACCGATAAACTCATCTTT
TRDJ1 | few | TRDV1 | TRDD3 | CALGEGFPPVLGLYTDKLIF | TGTGCTCTTGGAGAAGGCTTTCCTCCTGTACTGGGGCTTTACACCGATAAACTCATCTTT
TRDJ1 | few | TRDV1 | NA | CALGELGLYTDKLIF | TGTGCTCTTGGGGAACTCGGGCTGTACACCGATAAACTCATCTTT
TRDJ1 | few | TRDV1 | TRDD3 | CALGELSLHWGMPYTDKLIF | TGTGCTCTTGGGGAACTGTCCCTTCACTGGGGGATGCCTTACACCGATAAACTCATCTTT
TRDJ1 | NA | TRDV3 | TRDD3 | CALHSAFLRRPVLGDRPDKLIF | TGTGCCTTGCACTCTGCCTTCCTACGACGGCCTGTACTGGGGGATAGACCCGATAAACTCATCTTT
TRDJ1 | NA | TRDV1 | TRDD3 | CALGHLPPTLYWGIHLQRTDKLIF | TGTGCTCTTGGGCACCTTCCTCCCACTTTATACTGGGGGATACACCTACAACGGACCGATAAACTCATCTTT
TRDJ1 | NA | TRDV1 | NA | CALGELCPSPGDKLIF | TGTGCTCTTGGGGAACTTTGCCCGTCTCCCGGCGATAAACTCATCTTT
TRDJ1 | NA | TRDV1 | NA | CALGDPAPGPLQQSYTDKLIF | TGTGCTCTTGGGGACCCCGCCCCCGGGCCCCTTCAACAATCTTACACCGATAAACTCATCTTT
TRDJ1 | NA | TRDV1 | NA | CALGKTSVSTDKLIF | TGTGCTCTTGGGAAAACATCGGTGTCCACCGATAAACTCATCTTT
TRDJ1 | NA | TRDV2 | NA | CACDTLDKMGPSVTDKLIF | TGTGCCTGTGACACCTTGGATAAAATGGGGCCCTCGGTCACCGATAAACTCATCTTT
TRDJ1 | few | TRDV1 | NA | CALGDHKGVDKLIF | TGTGCTCTTGGGGACCATAAGGGGGTCGATAAACTCATCTTT
TRDJ1 | NA | TRDV1 | TRDD3 | CALGELPMGDTPITDKLIF | TGTGCTCTTGGGGAACTTCCGATGGGGGATACGCCGATAACCGATAAACTCATCTTT
TRDJ1 | NA | TRDV1 | TRDD3 | CALGELQTFEYWGINTDKLIF | TGTGCTCTTGGGGAACTTCAGACGTTCGAGTACTGGGGGATAAACACCGATAAACTCATCTTT
TRDJ1 | few | TRDV1 | NA | CALGNPLPRPSPTEPGKLIF | TGTGCTCTTGGGAACCCTTTACCTAGGCCTTCCCCTACAGAACCGGGTAAACTCATCTTT
TRDJ1 | NA | TRAV29/DV5 | TRDD3 | CAASALELPTIGTGGYSDKLIF | TGTGCCGCAAGCGCCCTCGAACTCCCAACAATAGGTACTGGGGGATACTCCGATAAACTCATCTTT
TRDJ1 | NA | TRDV2 | TRDD3 | CACDTSWGIRETDKLIF | TGTGCCTGTGACACCTCCTGGGGGATAAGGGAAACCGATAAACTCATCTTT
TRDJ1 | NA | TRDV1 | TRDD3 | CALGELGIGDTGPTDKLIF | TGTGCTCTTGGGGAACTAGGGATCGGGGATACAGGCCCCACCGATAAACTCATCTTT